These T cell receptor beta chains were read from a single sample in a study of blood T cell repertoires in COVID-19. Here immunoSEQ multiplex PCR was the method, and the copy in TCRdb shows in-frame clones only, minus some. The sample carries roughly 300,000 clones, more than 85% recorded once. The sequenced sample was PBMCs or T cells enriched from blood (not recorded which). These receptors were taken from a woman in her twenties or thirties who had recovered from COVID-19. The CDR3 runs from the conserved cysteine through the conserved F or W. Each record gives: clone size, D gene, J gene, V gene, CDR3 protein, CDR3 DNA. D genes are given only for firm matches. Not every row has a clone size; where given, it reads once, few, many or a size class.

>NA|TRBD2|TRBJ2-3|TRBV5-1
CASQAAGFYTDTQYF
TGCGCCAGCCAAGCAGCGGGATTCTACACAGATACGCAGTATTTT
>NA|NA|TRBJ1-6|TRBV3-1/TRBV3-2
CASSQGRGAGSPLHF
TGTGCCAGCAGCCAAGGCCGGGGGGCGGGTTCACCCCTCCACTTT
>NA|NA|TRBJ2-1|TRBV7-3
CASSRGLSGDEQFF
TGTGCCAGCAGCCGGGGACTCTCGGGGGATGAGCAGTTCTTC
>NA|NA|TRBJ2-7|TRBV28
CASSLPGLYSYEQYF
TGTGCCAGCAGTCTCCCGGGACTCTACTCCTACGAGCAGTACTTC
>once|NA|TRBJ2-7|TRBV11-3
CASSPPGGYEQYF
TGTGCCAGCAGCCCCCCCGGCGGCTACGAGCAGTACTTC
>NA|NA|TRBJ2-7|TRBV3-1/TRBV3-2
CASRGGPTYEQYF
TGTGCCAGCAGAGGAGGGCCCACCTACGAGCAGTACTTC
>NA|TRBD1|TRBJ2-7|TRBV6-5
CASTGTGGSYEQYF
TGTGCCAGCACCGGGACAGGGGGGTCCTACGAGCAGTACTTC
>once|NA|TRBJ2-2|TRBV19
CASSIVGVGAGTGELFF
TGTGCCAGTAGTATAGTTGGGGTTGGCGCGGGGACCGGGGAGCTGTTTTTT
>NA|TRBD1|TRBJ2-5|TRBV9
CASSATGLVETQYF
TGTGCCAGCAGCGCGACAGGGTTGGTGGAGACCCAGTACTTC
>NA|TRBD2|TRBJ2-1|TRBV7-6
CASSSRGLAEYNEQFF
TGTGCCAGCAGCTCCCGAGGACTAGCGGAGTACAATGAGCAGTTCTTC
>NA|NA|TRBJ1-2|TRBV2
CASSNYGYTF
TGTGCCAGCTCAAACTATGGCTACACCTTC
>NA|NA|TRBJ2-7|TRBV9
CASSVGGLGVDEQYF
TGTGCCAGCAGCGTAGGGGGGCTGGGTGTTGACGAGCAGTACTTC
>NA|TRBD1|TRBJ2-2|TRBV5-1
CASSWDSTGELFF
TGCGCCAGCAGCTGGGACAGCACCGGGGAGCTGTTTTTT
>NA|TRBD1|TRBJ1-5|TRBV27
CASNGQGGQPQHF
TGTGCCAGCAATGGACAGGGAGGTCAGCCCCAGCATTTT
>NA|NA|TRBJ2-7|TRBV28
CASSFLKYEQYF
TGTGCCAGCAGTTTCCTAAAGTACGAGCAGTACTTC
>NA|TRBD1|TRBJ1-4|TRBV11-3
CASSLGYTQGGEKLFF
TGTGCCAGCAGCTTAGGGTACACACAGGGGGGTGAAAAACTGTTTTTT
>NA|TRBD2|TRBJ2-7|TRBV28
CASSLGFSGGVYEQYF
TGTGCCAGCAGTTTAGGATTTAGCGGGGGGGTCTACGAGCAGTACTTC
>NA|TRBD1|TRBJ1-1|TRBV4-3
CASSNYWTGGLLGTEAFF
TGCGCCAGCAGCAACTACTGGACAGGGGGCCTGTTAGGCACTGAAGCTTTCTTT
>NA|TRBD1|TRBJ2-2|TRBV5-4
CASSPGQGRNTGELFF
TGTGCCAGCAGCCCGGGACAGGGTAGGAACACCGGGGAGCTGTTTTTT
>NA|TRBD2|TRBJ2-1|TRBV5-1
CASSPLTSGRTGEQFF
TGCGCCAGCAGCCCCCTGACTAGCGGGAGAACGGGTGAGCAGTTCTTC
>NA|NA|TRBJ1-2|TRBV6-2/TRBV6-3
CASSYGSQDYGYTF
TGTGCCAGCAGTTACGGGAGTCAGGATTATGGCTACACCTTC
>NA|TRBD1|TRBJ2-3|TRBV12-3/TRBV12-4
CASRGTGPTQYF
TGTGCCAGCAGAGGGACAGGTCCAACGCAGTATTTT
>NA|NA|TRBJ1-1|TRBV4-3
CASSQVGGANTEAFF
TGCGCCAGCAGCCAAGTAGGGGGTGCGAACACTGAAGCTTTCTTT
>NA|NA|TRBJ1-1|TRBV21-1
CASSRGTEAFF
TGTGCCAGCTCAAGGGGCACTGAAGCTTTCTTT
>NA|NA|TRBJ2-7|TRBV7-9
CASSPRQGYEQYF
TGTGCCAGCAGCCCACGGCAGGGATACGAGCAGTACTTC
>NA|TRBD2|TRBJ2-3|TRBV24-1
CATSDLPRTSGISTDTQYF
TGTGCCACCAGTGATTTGCCCCGGACTAGCGGGATTAGCACAGATACGCAGTATTTT
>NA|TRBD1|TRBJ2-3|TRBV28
CASSNRGLMVTDTQYF
TGTGCCAGCAGCAACAGGGGATTAATGGTTACAGATACGCAGTATTTT
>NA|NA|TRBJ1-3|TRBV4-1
CASSQVARAVNTIYF
TGCGCCAGCAGCCAAGTAGCGCGGGCGGTAAACACCATATATTTT
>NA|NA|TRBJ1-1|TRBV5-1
CASSWTQNTEAFF
TGCGCCAGCAGCTGGACACAGAACACTGAAGCTTTCTTT
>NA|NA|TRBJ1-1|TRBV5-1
CASSPRVRGIHMNTEAFF
TGCGCCAGCAGCCCACGCGTACGGGGTATACACATGAACACTGAAGCTTTCTTT
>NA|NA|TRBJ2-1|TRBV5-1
CASSLGGEQFF
TGCGCCAGCAGCTTGGGAGGGGAGCAGTTCTTC
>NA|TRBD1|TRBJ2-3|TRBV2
CASSGWGQGFTDTQYF
TGTGCCAGCAGTGGGTGGGGACAGGGGTTCACAGATACGCAGTATTTT
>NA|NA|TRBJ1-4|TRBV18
CASQRTATNEKLFF
TGTGCCAGCCAGCGGACAGCAACTAATGAAAAACTGTTTTTT
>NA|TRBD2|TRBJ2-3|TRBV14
CASSRRGLAGTDTQYF
TGTGCCAGCAGCCGCCGTGGGCTAGCGGGCACAGATACGCAGTATTTT
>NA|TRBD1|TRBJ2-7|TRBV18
CASSPNRGPGEQYF
TGTGCCAGCTCCCCAAACAGGGGGCCGGGAGAGCAGTACTTC
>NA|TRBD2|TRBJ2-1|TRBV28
CASSLLAGGPYNEQFF
TGTGCCAGCAGTCTTCTAGCGGGGGGGCCCTACAATGAGCAGTTCTTC
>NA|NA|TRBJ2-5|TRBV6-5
CASSYTYRKETQYF
TGTGCCAGCAGTTACACATACAGAAAAGAGACCCAGTACTTC
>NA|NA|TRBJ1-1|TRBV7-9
CASSLQGNMNTEAFF
TGTGCCAGCAGCTTACAGGGAAACATGAACACTGAAGCTTTCTTT
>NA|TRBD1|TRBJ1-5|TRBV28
CASSLGRGLRNQPQHF
TGTGCCAGCAGTTTGGGCAGGGGGCTTCGCAATCAGCCCCAGCATTTT
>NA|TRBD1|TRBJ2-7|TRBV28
CASSLTGTVGYEQYF
TGTGCCAGCAGTTTAACAGGGACAGTGGGCTACGAGCAGTACTTC